Listed here is a single T cell receptor beta chain. It has no known antigen specificity. No quality values exist for individual bases; no much larger clone is one base distant. This sample was included in a study of T cell repertoires in cytomegalovirus infection (dated 2019 in TCRdb). General notes on the study: The peptide stimulations were aimed at well-studied HLA-B-restricted epitopes as well as recently identified HLA-C-restricted CMV epitopes, whose presentation resists viral immunomodulation. Because public TCR beta signatures pointed to carriage of CMV infection together with the matching HLA type, the HLA type of each donor mattered for the analysis.

The paper's findings and limits, for the study overall: The ex vivo response was dominated by HLA-C-restricted CMV-specific TCR beta clonotypes, which also provided the single most frequent clonotype in two of eight donors. Cumulative frequency of public TCR beta family members discriminated carriers of CMV infection plus the relevant HLA type in this cohort and an independent 352-donor cohort.

Reading the germline V gene gives CDR1 SGHTA and CDR2 FQGNSA. The trim is 1 base for V and 2 bases for J, with a gap of 9 bases between the germline ends. The cysteine opens and the phenylalanine closes a CDR3 of 14 amino acids. Only the CDR3 part of the read is kept: 42 bases, read in frame from the first base. Sequencing took place on an Illumina HiSeq 1500. TCRdb reworked the public reads: Q25 trimming with fastp, MiXCR clone assembly, productive beta chains retained. Records with the same CDR3 protein are collapsed into one entry carrying the most frequent genes and DNA. This sample comprises approximately 600,000 distinct CDR3 sequences, over 35% of them detected only once. The ten largest clones capture around 46% of the sample. Explained via the paper, the treatment or condition label denotes: in vitro stimulation with specific CMV peptide epitopes to enrich CMV-specific T cells.

This chain joins TRBV7-2 to TRBJ2-7; 5 matching bases give a weak D call of TRBD1. This clonotype was sampled from a human donor in good health (CMV status not recorded). Some clones in this sample may be carry-over from other donors' samples. Sequenced material: cultured PBMCs, taken from culture after CMV antigen stimulation. The CDR3 in this case is CASSLVGAAYEQYF. The DNA is as follows: TGTGCCAGCAGCTTAGTAGGGGCAGCCTACGAGCAGTACTTC.